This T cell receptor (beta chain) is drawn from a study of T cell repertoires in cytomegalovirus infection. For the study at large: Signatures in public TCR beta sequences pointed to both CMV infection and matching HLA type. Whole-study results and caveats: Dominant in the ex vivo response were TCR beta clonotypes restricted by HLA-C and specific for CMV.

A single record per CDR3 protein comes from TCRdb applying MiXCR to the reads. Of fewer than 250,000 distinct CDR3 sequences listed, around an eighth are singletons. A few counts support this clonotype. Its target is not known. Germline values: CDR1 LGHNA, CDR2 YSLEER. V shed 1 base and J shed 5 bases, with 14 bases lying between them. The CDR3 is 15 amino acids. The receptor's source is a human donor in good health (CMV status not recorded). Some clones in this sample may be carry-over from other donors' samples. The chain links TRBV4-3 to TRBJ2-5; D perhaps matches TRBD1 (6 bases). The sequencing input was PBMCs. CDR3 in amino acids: CASSQVAGAGETQYF. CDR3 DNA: TGCGCCAGCAGCCAAGTAGCAGGGGCAGGGGAGACCCAGTACTTC.